These 23 T cell receptor beta chains originate from one sample sequenced in a study of T cells in Graves' hyperthyroidism and ophthalmopathy. Researchers took RNA transcripts and amplified the TCR beta CDR3 regions from them. A first-round RT-PCR of the TCR CDR3 used the HTBI primer set. Each CDR3 protein gets one entry after TCRdb re-called the multiplex PCR reads with MiXCR. The sample holds about 400,000 distinct CDR3 sequences, about 16% seen once. Sequenced material: blood. The receptors shown here come from a woman in her 30s with Graves' hyperthyroidism.

This clonotype was counted ten times or more. The rearrangement uses TRBV5-5 and TRBJ2-7, with TRBD2 identical over 10 bases. CDR3 length: 15 residues. CDR1 and CDR2 (germline): SGHKS, YYEKEE (reference sequence). With 4 bases clipped from V and 3 bases from J, the junction kept 7 bases outside the gene matches. CDR3 DNA sequence: TGTGCCAGCAGCGGGGCGGGACTAGCGATCTACGAGCAGTACTTC. Translated, it gives CASSGAGLAIYEQYF.

This clonotype has ten or more counts. The V gene is TRBV28, the J gene TRBJ2-7, with 10 bases that match TRBD1. Trimming removed 6 bases from V and 2 bases from J; junction bases left unmatched: 7. The CDR3 covers 15 residues. The germline CDR1 and CDR2 sequences are MDHEN and SYDVKM. The CDR3 sequence is CASSPPGTGAYEQYF. The CDR3 bases are TGTGCCAGCAGCCCTCCAGGGACAGGGGCCTACGAGCAGTACTTC.

The chain recombines TRBV5-6 with TRBJ2-1; a possible D gene is TRBD1 (7 bases). The CDR3 is 17 residues long. V was trimmed by 5 bases and J by 0 bases, leaving 18 bases between them. The germline V gene has CDR1 SGHDT and CDR2 YYEEEE. The CDR3 coding sequence is TGTGCCAGCAGACTAGCCCAGGGGGTTAGCTCCTACAATGAGCAGTTCTTC. Protein sequence: CASRLAQGVSSYNEQFF. Based on the CDR3 plus reference TRBV5-6 and TRBJ2-1, the full variable domain is DAGVTQSPTHLIKTRGQQVTLRCSPKSGHDTVSWYQQALGQGPQFIFQYYEEEERQRGNFPDRFSGHQFPNYSSELNVNALLLGDSALYLCASRLAQGVSSYNEQFFGPGTRLTVL.

The sample holds many counts of this clonotype. The rearrangement joins TRBV3-1 to TRBJ2-3; D not resolved. Between the trimmed V and J ends, which lost 0 bases and 4 bases, there was a span of 8 bases. From germline, CDR1 is LGHDT and CDR2 YNNKEL (reference sequence). This CDR3 spans 14 amino acids. The CDR3 sequence: CASSQETDADTQYF. The CDR3 nucleotides read TGTGCCAGCAGCCAAGAGACGGACGCAGATACGCAGTATTTT.

Worth noting for this clonotype: This may be a read error: a much more frequent sequence differs by one nucleotide. The V gene is TRBV6-2 or TRBV6-3, the J gene TRBJ2-1, with D possibly TRBD2 on 5 matching bases. Germline V gene data show CDR1 as MNHEY and CDR2 as SVGEGT. V lost 6 bases to trimming and J lost 6 bases, with 15 bases between them. This CDR3 region has 14 residues. The CDR3 loop reads CASRPRGRGNEQFF. CDR3 in DNA: TGTGCCAGCAGACCACGGGGTAGAGGCAATGAGCAGTTCTTC.

This clonotype showed up many times. The chain joins TRBV7-2 to TRBJ2-1; 8 nucleotides line up with TRBD2. The CDR3 runs to 14 residues. The junction had 8 bases not matched to a gene; V was cut back by 4 bases and J by 9 bases. The germline CDR1 and CDR2 sequences are SGHTA and FQGNSA. The DNA for the CDR3 is TGTGCCAGCAGCTCGGTAGCGGGGAGTCCTGAGCAGTTCTTC. As protein: CASSSVAGSPEQFF.

Many counts were recorded for this clonotype. The chain employs TRBV28 and TRBJ2-1, with 7 bases that match TRBD2. This CDR3 spans 17 amino acids. Losses at the gene ends were 5 bases for V and 5 bases for J; bases not matched to a gene: 15. The germline CDR1 and CDR2 sequences are MDHEN and SYDVKM. The CDR3: CASSLGRRAGSNNEQFF. The CDR3 DNA is TGTGCCAGCAGTCTGGGTAGGAGAGCGGGATCTAACAATGAGCAGTTCTTC.

J is TRBJ1-1 and V is TRBV11-2, with D unresolved. V was shortened by 5 bases and J by 0 bases, with 10 bases between the two germline ends. The germline gives CDR1 SGHAT, CDR2 FQNNGV. The CDR3 extends over 14 amino acids. This CDR3 reads CASSRQPMNTEAFF. The CDR3 nucleotides are TGTGCCAGCAGCAGGCAGCCTATGAACACTGAAGCTTTCTTT. The full variable domain, completed using reference TRBV11-2 and TRBJ1-1, is EAGVAQSPRYKIIEKRQSVAFWCNPISGHATLYWYQQILGQGPKLLIQFQNNGVVDDSQLPKDRFSAERLKGVDSTLKIQPAKLEDSAVYLCASSRQPMNTEAFFGQGTRLTVV.

This clonotype has a count of ten or more. This chain links TRBV28 with TRBJ1-1; D gene ambiguous. The CDR3 has 16 residues. Trimming removed 0 bases at V and 6 bases at J, with 17 bases between. In germline, CDR1 is MDHEN, CDR2 SYDVKM. The CDR3 reads CASSLWVSGRTPEAFF. The CDR3 nucleotides are TGTGCCAGCAGTTTATGGGTTAGCGGCCGCACCCCTGAAGCTTTCTTT.

This clonotype has a handful of counts. The CDR3 loop is CASRTQVSDYGYTF. Written as DNA, the CDR3 is TGCGCCAGCAGGACTCAAGTTTCCGACTATGGCTACACCTTC. The chain has TRBV5-1 and TRBJ1-2; the D is unclear. This CDR3 spans 14 amino acids. CDR1 is SGHRS, CDR2 YFSETQ, per germline. The V end lost 5 bases, the J end lost 3 bases, and 14 bases lay between the germline ends.

V is TRBV2 and J is TRBJ1-6, with TRBD1 matching over 11 bases. The CDR3 has 15 residues. CDR1 and CDR2 (germline): SNHLY, FYNNEI. V shed 6 bases and J 7 bases; nucleotides not matched to a gene: 5. As DNA, the CDR3 is TGTGCCAGCAGGGGCCGGGACAGGGGGAATTCACCCCTCCACTTT. Its protein is CASRGRDRGNSPLHF.

The V gene is TRBV15, the J gene TRBJ2-1, with 9 positions matching TRBD2. The CDR3 totals 16 residues. From germline, CDR1 is LNHNV and CDR2 YYDKDF (reference sequence). V shed 0 bases and J 0 bases; nucleotides not matched to a gene: 0. As DNA, the CDR3 is TGTGCCACCAGCAGAGATAGCGGGAGCTCCTACAATGAGCAGTTCTTC. Translation gives CATSRDSGSSYNEQFF.

This chain links TRBV20-1 with TRBJ2-5; possible D gene TRBD2, 6 bases. CDR3 length equals 15 residues. With 5 bases removed from V and 0 bases from J, the gap between germline ends came to 16 bases. Germline CDR1 is DFQATT and CDR2 is SNEGSKA (reference sequence). CDR3 sequence reads: CSAHGTARYQETQYF. CDR3 coding DNA: TGCAGTGCTCATGGGACTGCCAGGTACCAAGAGACCCAGTACTTC.

The table lists this clonotype with a count of one. V usage is TRBV28 and J usage is TRBJ1-3; D gene uncertain. The CDR3 loop spans 14 amino acids. Deletions cut 3 bases from V and 3 bases from J, with 9 bases between. The germline CDR1 and CDR2 sequences are MDHEN and SYDVKM. The CDR3 loop reads CASSFADRGNTIYF. The CDR3 bases are TGTGCCAGCAGTTTCGCGGATCGTGGAAACACCATATATTTT.

This rearrangement joins TRBV30 to TRBJ2-5, with 11 bases that match TRBD2. The CDR3 covers 13 residues. Germline lookup yields CDR1 GTSNPN and CDR2 SVGIG (reference sequence). The ends lost 4 bases at V and 4 bases at J; junction bases unmatched: 2. DNA of the CDR3: TGTGCCTGGAAAGGACTAGCGGGAGAGACCCAGTACTTC. Protein: CAWKGLAGETQYF.

This clonotype was detected only a few times. This chain joins TRBV19 and TRBJ2-5; the match to TRBD2 covers 9 bases. The CDR3 covers 15 residues. The germline gives CDR1 LNHDA, CDR2 SQIVND (reference sequence). With 4 bases clipped from V and 4 bases from J, the junction kept 7 bases outside the gene matches. The DNA for the CDR3 is TGTGCCAGTAGTACGGGGATTAGCGGGGGAGAGACCCAGTACTTC. Translation: CASSTGISGGETQYF.

The rearrangement joins TRBV19 to TRBJ2-5; D remains ambiguous. CDR3 length: 14 residues. Deletions cut 1 base from V and 0 bases from J, with 6 bases between. In germline, CDR1 is LNHDA, CDR2 SQIVND (reference sequence). The CDR3 bases are TGTGCCAGTAGTATAGGCACCGACCAAGAGACCCAGTACTTC. Protein product: CASSIGTDQETQYF. Combining the CDR3 with reference TRBV19 and TRBJ2-5 gives the whole variable domain DGGITQSPKYLFRKEGQNVTLSCEQNLNHDAMYWYRQDPGQGLRLIYYSQIVNDFQKGDIAEGYSVSREKKESFPLTVTSAQKNPTAFYLCASSIGTDQETQYFGPGTRLLVL.

The V call is TRBV9, the J call TRBJ1-2, with 7 positions matching TRBD1. The CDR3 has 12 residues. Germline-derived CDR1 and CDR2 are SGDLS and YYNGEE. The V segment lost 4 bases and the J segment 6 bases; nucleotides outside the gene matches: 3. The CDR3 DNA follows: TGTGCCAGCAGCAGAGGGACAGATGGCTACACCTTC. Its translation is CASSRGTDGYTF.

The gene calls are TRBV4-2 and TRBJ2-6; D remains unclear. V lost 4 bases and J lost 0, with 10 bases in between. The length of the CDR3 is 16 residues. From germline, CDR1 is LGHNA and CDR2 YNFKEQ. The chain's CDR3 is CASSPLTNSGANVLTF. In nucleotides, the CDR3 is TGTGCCAGCAGCCCGTTAACTAACTCTGGGGCCAACGTCCTGACTTTC.

Of note for this clonotype: Possible read error: a much larger clone is one base away. The chain is built from TRBV27 and TRBJ1-1; perhaps TRBD1 as D (6 bases). The CDR3 has 17 residues. CDR1 is MNHEY and CDR2 is SMNVEV in the germline V gene (reference sequence). This chain's CDR3 is CASSLGTIGLKTTEASF. CDR3 sequence (DNA): TGTGCCAGCAGTCTAGGGACAATCGGGCTTAAGACCACTGAAGCTTCCTTT.

There are a few counts of this clonotype. The V and J genes are TRBV7-2 and TRBJ2-1; D is uncertain. Germline-derived CDR1 and CDR2 are SGHTA and FQGNSA. The CDR3 is 12 amino acids. Deletions cut 1 base from V and 9 bases from J, with 7 bases between. The CDR3 DNA follows: TGTGCCAGCAGCTTAGTGGCGGTTGAGCAGTTCTTC. Translated, it gives CASSLVAVEQFF.

The rearrangement uses TRBV28 and TRBJ1-2, with 8 bases fitting TRBD1. J lost 8 bases, V lost 3 bases, and 8 bases had no gene match. Germline values: CDR1 MDHEN, CDR2 SYDVKM. The CDR3 has 14 amino acids. The CDR3 nucleotides read TGTGCCAGCAGTTTCCTACAGGGGGTCGCGGGCTACACCTTC. Protein sequence: CASSFLQGVAGYTF.

This clonotype occurred a few times. The chain links TRBV28 to TRBJ1-1; D gene uncertain. V lost 3 bases and J lost 10, with 3 bases in between. CDR1 MDHEN and CDR2 SYDVKM come from the germline V gene. The CDR3 extends over 9 amino acids. The CDR3 DNA is TGTGCCAGCAGTTTCAGAGCTTTCTTT. It is translated as CASSFRAFF.